The 23 T cell receptor beta chains presented below share a single source sample, sequenced in a study of CD8 T cells in Susac syndrome. The RNA input was roughly 0.45 to 1 ug, and it was reverse transcribed with random hexamers. TCRdb passed the immunoSEQ multiplex PCR reads through MiXCR, listing each CDR3 protein once. The sample has roughly 220,000 distinct CDR3 sequences; over 90% are singletons. The sample comprised CD4+ T cells from PBMCs. The source is a human donor with Susac syndrome.

The V gene is TRBV7-2, the J gene TRBJ2-7; D is undetermined. CDR3 size: 15 residues. Trimming shortened V by 1 base and J by 1 base, and 11 bases separated the two germline ends. In germline, CDR1 is SGHTA, CDR2 FQGNSA. The CDR3 nucleotides are TGTGCCAGCAGCTTAGGGCGCGTGTTGTCCTACGAGCAGTACTTC. Its translation is CASSLGRVLSYEQYF.

The chain has TRBV30 and TRBJ2-5; TRBD2 is a possible D gene (5 bases). Trimming stripped 4 bases from V and 0 bases from J, with 6 bases between. The CDR3 totals 12 residues. The V gene's germline CDR1 is GTSNPN and CDR2 SVGIG (reference sequence). CDR3 sequence: CAWTGYQETQYF. The CDR3 DNA sequence: TGTGCCTGGACGGGGTACCAAGAGACCCAGTACTTC.

The chain joins TRBV20-1 to TRBJ1-2; a possible D gene is TRBD1 (6 bases). V shed 5 bases and J shed 4 bases, with 14 bases lying between them. The CDR3 totals 13 residues. Germline CDR1 is DFQATT and CDR2 is SNEGSKA (reference sequence). The CDR3, as DNA: TGCAGTGCTCCCCGACAGGATCTCTATGGCTACACCTTC. Encoded protein: CSAPRQDLYGYTF.

The rearrangement joins TRBV25-1 to TRBJ1-2; D perhaps matches TRBD1 (5 bases). The CDR3 is 12 residues long. Germline CDR1 reads MGHDK; CDR2 reads SYGVNS. Trimming removed 8 bases at V and 8 bases at J, with 15 bases between. CDR3 coding DNA: TGTGCCAGCTCCCAGGGAAAGGACGGCTACACCTTC. Translated, it gives CASSQGKDGYTF.

The chain employs TRBV5-1 and TRBJ2-3; possibly TRBD1 for D (5 bases). Germline CDR1 reads SGHRS; CDR2 reads YFSETQ. Trimming cost V 2 bases and J 2 bases, with 9 bases left between them. This CDR3 is 14 amino acids long. The CDR3 sequence: CASSLTDITDTQYF. The CDR3 DNA is TGCGCCAGCAGCTTAACGGACATCACAGATACGCAGTATTTT. Drawing the rest from reference TRBV5-1 and TRBJ2-3, the complete variable domain is KAGVTQTPRYLIKTRGQQVTLSCSPISGHRSVSWYQQTPGQGLQFLFEYFSETQRNKGNFPGRFSGRQFSNSRSEMNVSTLELGDSALYLCASSLTDITDTQYFGPGTRLTVL.

This rearrangement joins TRBV5-1 to TRBJ1-6; 10 bases are a match to TRBD1. V shed 2 bases, J shed 7 bases, and the junction held 6 bases outside the gene matches. CDR3 length: 16 residues. Germline CDR1 is SGHRS and CDR2 is YFSETQ. In DNA, the CDR3 is TGCGCCAGCAGCTTACTTCCGGGACAGGGGAATTCACCCCTCCACTTT. Translating gives CASSLLPGQGNSPLHF.

In nucleotides, the CDR3 is TGCAGTGCTAGATCATACGGGACAGGGCAAGAGACCCAGTACTTC. Its translation is CSARSYGTGQETQYF. This chain joins TRBV20-1 and TRBJ2-5, with 9 positions matching TRBD1. Germline assignment: CDR1 DFQATT and CDR2 SNEGSKA (reference sequence). The CDR3 has 15 residues. Trimming took 2 bases from V and 2 from J; bases not matched to a gene: 6.

V is TRBV20-1 and J is TRBJ2-3; weak D call: TRBD1 (7 bases). Germline CDR1 reads DFQATT; CDR2 reads SNEGSKA (reference sequence). This CDR3 contains 15 residues. V lost 3 bases to trimming and J lost 3 bases, with 16 bases between them. CDR3 region: CSARQSGGGTDTQYF. The CDR3 nucleotides are TGCAGTGCTAGGCAATCAGGGGGAGGAACAGATACGCAGTATTTT.

This chain connects TRBV9 to TRBJ1-4; no firm D call. The CDR3 has 15 amino acids. Per the germline V gene, CDR1 is SGDLS and CDR2 is YYNGEE. V was pared by 0 bases and J by 0 bases, with 6 bases between. CDR3 loop: CASSVGDATNEKLFF. CDR3 in DNA: TGTGCCAGCAGCGTAGGTGATGCAACTAATGAAAAACTGTTTTTT.

This chain links TRBV6-1 with TRBJ1-1, with 7 bases fitting TRBD1. V trimming: 5 bases; J trimming: 1 base; junction bases outside the gene matches: 10. Germline V lookup: CDR1 MNHNS, CDR2 SASEGT. The CDR3 consists of 16 residues. DNA for the CDR3: TGTGCCAGCAGTCCGACAGGGAGTGCACGGAACACTGAAGCTTTCTTT. Amino acid sequence: CASSPTGSARNTEAFF.

The rearrangement links TRBV7-9 to TRBJ2-7, with no clear D. The CDR3 sequence is 18 residues long. Trimming took 4 bases from V and 0 from J, leaving 22 bases between them. Germline loops: CDR1 SEHNR, CDR2 FQNEAQ (reference sequence). DNA for the CDR3: TGTGCCAGCAGCTCCAGCCGCCCGGTTGGGCGGACCTCCTACGAGCAGTACTTC. Translating gives CASSSSRPVGRTSYEQYF.

The chain links TRBV4-1 to TRBJ1-4; no clear D. The V and J ends lost 4 bases and 4 bases respectively, with 13 bases between them. This CDR3 contains 15 residues. Germline values: CDR1 MGHRA, CDR2 YSYEKL. CDR3 amino acids: CASSLTEGDNEKLFF. CDR3 bases: TGCGCCAGCAGCCTTACGGAGGGAGATAATGAAAAACTGTTTTTT.

This chain uses TRBV20-1 with TRBJ1-2; D gene uncertain. Germline V gene lookup returns CDR1 DFQATT and CDR2 SNEGSKA (reference sequence). Trimming took 1 base from V and 4 from J, leaving 13 bases between them. The CDR3 is 14 amino acids. CDR3: CSARGGSSPYGYTF. CDR3 DNA sequence: TGCAGTGCTAGAGGTGGCAGTTCCCCCTATGGCTACACCTTC.

The gene calls are TRBV28 and TRBJ2-3; D may match TRBD1 or TRBD2 (5 bases each). V was trimmed by 5 bases and J by 4 bases, leaving 7 bases between them. The CDR3 is 12 amino acids. Germline CDR1 is MDHEN and CDR2 is SYDVKM. CDR3 sequence: CASSRGPDTQYF. The CDR3 region has the DNA TGTGCCAGCAGTCGGGGCCCAGATACGCAGTATTTT.

This chain links TRBV2 with TRBJ2-3, with TRBD2 matching 9 bases. Looked up from germline, CDR1 is SNHLY and CDR2 is FYNNEI. Germline trimming cut 8 bases from V and 0 bases from J; bases unmatched to any gene: 3. The CDR3 is 14 amino acids. The DNA for the CDR3 is TGTGCCAGCCTTAGCGGGGGCAGCACAGATACGCAGTATTTT. Translated: CASLSGGSTDTQYF.

This chain connects TRBV20-1 to TRBJ2-7; tentatively, D is TRBD2 (5 bases). Germline CDR1 reads DFQATT; CDR2 reads SNEGSKA (reference sequence). CDR3 length: 13 amino acids. The CDR3 nucleotides are TGCAGGGTGAGCGGAGGACGTACCTACGAGCAGTACTTC. Translated, it gives CRVSGGRTYEQYF.

V is TRBV19 and J is TRBJ1-2; D uncertain. CDR3 length: 10 residues. Trimming stripped 6 bases from V and 4 bases from J, with 3 bases between. Germline CDR1 is LNHDA and CDR2 is SQIVND (reference sequence). The DNA of the CDR3 is TGTGCCAGTAGCGGCTATGGCTACACCTTC. This encodes CASSGYGYTF.

The CDR3 sequence: CASSTGTGIYGYTF. For the CDR3, the DNA is TGTGCCAGCAGCACGGGGACAGGAATCTATGGCTACACCTTC. The gene calls are TRBV5-6 and TRBJ1-2; TRBD1 matches at 8 bases. Germline V CDR1 and CDR2: SGHDT, YYEEEE. V was pared by 4 bases and J by 4 bases, with 6 bases of the junction left unmatched. The CDR3 loop spans 14 amino acids. Full variable domain (remainder filled in from reference TRBV5-6 and TRBJ1-2): DAGVTQSPTHLIKTRGQQVTLRCSPKSGHDTVSWYQQALGQGPQFIFQYYEEEERQRGNFPDRFSGHQFPNYSSELNVNALLLGDSALYLCASSTGTGIYGYTFGSGTRLTVV.

This chain links TRBV6-5 with TRBJ2-2, with 8 bases lining up with TRBD1. Losses at the gene ends were 10 bases for V and 5 bases for J; bases not matched to a gene: 6. The CDR3 is 13 amino acids. Germline loops: CDR1 MNHEY, CDR2 SVGAGI. Here the CDR3 DNA reads TGTGCCAAGCTGACAGGGGCAACCGGGGAGCTGTTTTTT. This codes for CAKLTGATGELFF.

J is TRBJ2-3 and V is TRBV11-3; 7 nucleotides line up with TRBD2. CDR3 length equals 16 residues. Trimming removed 4 bases from V and 5 bases from J; junction bases left unmatched: 12. Looked up from germline, CDR1 is SGHNT and CDR2 is YENEEA. As DNA, the CDR3 is TGTGCCAGCAGCTCAAGGCGGGGGAGTATTGGAGATACGCAGTATTTT. Translating gives CASSSRRGSIGDTQYF.

The rearrangement links TRBV9 to TRBJ2-7, with TRBD2 matching over 9 bases. The CDR3 has 16 residues. J was trimmed by 1 base and V by 0 bases; bases with no gene match: 5. Looked up from germline, CDR1 is SGDLS and CDR2 is YYNGEE. CDR3 nucleotides: TGTGCCAGCAGCGTAGAGGCAGGACTAGCGTCCTACGAGCAGTACTTC. This sequence encodes CASSVEAGLASYEQYF.

The V call is TRBV6-5, the J call TRBJ1-1; D possibly corresponds to TRBD1 (6 bases). The length of the CDR3 is 17 residues. CDR1 MNHEY and CDR2 SVGAGI come from the germline V gene. V was pared by 2 bases and J by 9 bases, with 25 bases between. DNA of the CDR3: TGTGCCAGCAGTTACCGAGGGACCAGGCCTGGGGGCCTGCAAGCTTTCTTT. Its protein product is CASSYRGTRPGGLQAFF.

The chain is built from TRBV19 and TRBJ2-5; 9 bases map to TRBD1. V lost 2 bases to trimming and J lost 2 bases; unmatched junction nucleotides: 3. The CDR3 has 15 amino acids. CDR1 is LNHDA and CDR2 is SQIVND in the germline V gene (reference sequence). The CDR3 region is CASSILGQGQETQYF. The DNA for the CDR3 is TGTGCCAGTAGTATACTGGGACAGGGTCAAGAGACCCAGTACTTC.